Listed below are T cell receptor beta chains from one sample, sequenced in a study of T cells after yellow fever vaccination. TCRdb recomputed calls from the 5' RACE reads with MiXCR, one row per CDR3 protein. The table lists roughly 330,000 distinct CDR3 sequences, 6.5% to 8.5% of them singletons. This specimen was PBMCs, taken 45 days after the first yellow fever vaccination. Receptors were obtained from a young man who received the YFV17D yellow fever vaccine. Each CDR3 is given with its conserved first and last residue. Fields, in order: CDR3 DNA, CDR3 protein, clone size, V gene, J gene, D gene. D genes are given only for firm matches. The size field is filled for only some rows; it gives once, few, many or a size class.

TGCGCCAGCAGCTCCGGGTTATGGCGAGAGACCCAGTACTTC	CASSSGLWRETQYF	few	TRBV5-1	TRBJ2-5	NA
TGTGCCAGCAGCTCGCGACACGGGGTCTCTGGAAACACCATATATTTT	CASSSRHGVSGNTIYF	NA	TRBV7-2	TRBJ1-3	NA
TGTGCCAGCAGTTTAGGCCCTGGGGCTGAGACCCAGTACTTC	CASSLGPGAETQYF	few	TRBV12-3/TRBV12-4	TRBJ2-5	NA
TGTGCCAGCTCGCAGCAATCTGGGGGAGCAGATACGCAGTATTTT	CASSQQSGGADTQYF	NA	TRBV18	TRBJ2-3	NA
TGTGCCAGCAGCTTCCTTACAGGCACGGGGAACATTCAGTACTTC	CASSFLTGTGNIQYF	NA	TRBV5-5	TRBJ2-4	NA
TGCAGTGCTAGTGGGGACAGACCCTACAATGAGCAGTTCTTC	CSASGDRPYNEQFF	few	TRBV20-1	TRBJ2-1	TRBD1
TGCGCCAGCAGCTTAGAACTCGGATTCGAGACTGAAGCTTTCTTT	CASSLELGFETEAFF	NA	TRBV5-1	TRBJ1-1	NA
TGTGCCACCAGTGAATCACAGGTCCCCTACGAGCAGTACTTC	CATSESQVPYEQYF	NA	TRBV24-1	TRBJ2-7	NA
TGTGCCAGCAGTTCCAGAGGGGCTTACAATGAGCAGTTCTTC	CASSSRGAYNEQFF	few	TRBV6-5	TRBJ2-1	NA
TGTGCCAGCAGTTTCGGCTTCTACAATGAGCAGTTCTTC	CASSFGFYNEQFF	few	TRBV28	TRBJ2-1	NA
TGTGCCAGCAGTCCCGCCGCCGGGCCGCACACTGAAGCTTTCTTT	CASSPAAGPHTEAFF	few	TRBV28	TRBJ1-1	NA
TGCGCCAGCAGCTTGGTACAGGGGGGAAATGAGCAGTTCTTC	CASSLVQGGNEQFF	NA	TRBV5-1	TRBJ2-1	TRBD1
TGTGCCAGCAGCGGAAGAAGCGGAAGTAGCACAGATACGCAGTATTTT	CASSGRSGSSTDTQYF	NA	TRBV7-2	TRBJ2-3	NA
TGCAGTGCTAGAGATACGGCGGTAGCGGGGGTTTACTACAATGAGCAGTTCTTC	CSARDTAVAGVYYNEQFF	many	TRBV20-1	TRBJ2-1	TRBD2
TGTGCCAGCAGCTTAAGACTGACCTACGAGCAGTACTTC	CASSLRLTYEQYF	few	TRBV7-2	TRBJ2-7	NA
TGTGCCAGCAACCCCGGGGGATTTTCGGGACTAGCGGGGGGGCACCTCTACAATGAGCAGTTCTTC	CASNPGGFSGLAGGHLYNEQFF	NA	TRBV5-2	TRBJ2-1	NA
TGCAGCGCAGGGCAAAGCTCCTACGAGCAGTACTTC	CSAGQSSYEQYF	many	TRBV29-1	TRBJ2-7	NA
TGTGCCAGCTCCCCCAGCGGGGAGTATGGCTACACCTTC	CASSPSGEYGYTF	few	TRBV12-3/TRBV12-4	TRBJ1-2	NA
TGCAGTGCTAGAGCGACGGGAGTCGATGAGCAGTTCTTC	CSARATGVDEQFF	many	TRBV20-1	TRBJ2-1	NA
TGTGCCAGCCATCTTCCCGGGGCCAATACGCAGTATTTT	CASHLPGANTQYF	NA	TRBV6-2/TRBV6-3	TRBJ2-3	NA
TGTGCCAGCACCTGGGGCGGGGGGGCAGGAGATACGCAGTATTTT	CASTWGGGAGDTQYF	NA	TRBV7-2	TRBJ2-3	TRBD2
TGTGCCAGTAGTATCAGGGTTAACAATGAGCAGTTCTTC	CASSIRVNNEQFF	many	TRBV19	TRBJ2-1	NA
TGCAGTGCTTCTAATCCAGGGGGATTGAGTGAAAAACTGTTTTTT	CSASNPGGLSEKLFF	few	TRBV20-1	TRBJ1-4	TRBD1
TGTGCCAGCAGCCACGGGGGGCCCTCCTACGAGCAGTACTTC	CASSHGGPSYEQYF	NA	TRBV5-4	TRBJ2-7	NA
TGTGCCAGCAGCCAGACTAGGGAGGGCTATGGCTACACCTTC	CASSQTREGYGYTF	NA	TRBV9	TRBJ1-2	NA
TGTGCCAGCAGCTTCCGCACCCCGGCAGATACGCAGTATTTT	CASSFRTPADTQYF	NA	TRBV7-3	TRBJ2-3	NA
TGTGCCAGCAGCGTAGCCTCCAACAATGAGCAGTTCTTC	CASSVASNNEQFF	many	TRBV9	TRBJ2-1	NA
TGTGCCAGCAGTCCCGCATCTGGCCGGAGGGGTTACAATGAGCAGTTCTTC	CASSPASGRRGYNEQFF	NA	TRBV12-3/TRBV12-4	TRBJ2-1	NA
TGTGCCAGCAGTGAAGAGGCAGGGGACAGCTCCTACGAGCAGTACTTC	CASSEEAGDSSYEQYF	many	TRBV6-1	TRBJ2-7	TRBD1
TGCAGTGCTAGATCCCCCTGGAGGGGGGAGAGGGCTGAAAGCGCTGAAGCTTTCTTT	CSARSPWRGERAESAEAFF	few	TRBV20-1	TRBJ1-1	NA
TGTGCCAGCAGCCCCCAGATAGGGGGTACTAGCACAGATACGCAGTATTTT	CASSPQIGGTSTDTQYF	NA	TRBV7-9	TRBJ2-3	NA
TGCAGTGCTACACCGGGACTAGCGGGGGGGAGGTCCTACAATGAGCAGTTCTTC	CSATPGLAGGRSYNEQFF	few	TRBV20-1	TRBJ2-1	TRBD2
TGTGCCAGCAGCCAACCGTCCGGGCCGAACACCGGGGAGCTGTTTTTT	CASSQPSGPNTGELFF	few	TRBV4-2	TRBJ2-2	NA
TGTGCCAGCAGCCGGAGTAGGACGGCCTCCTACGAGCAGTACTTC	CASSRSRTASYEQYF	few	TRBV7-2	TRBJ2-7	NA
TGTGCCAGCTCACCCGGGACAGGAACAAACATTCAGTACTTC	CASSPGTGTNIQYF	few	TRBV18	TRBJ2-4	TRBD1
TGTGCCAGCAGTTATTGGGGTCCTAGCACAGATACGCAGTATTTT	CASSYWGPSTDTQYF	NA	TRBV6-5	TRBJ2-3	NA
TGTGCCAGCAGTTTCCGTTCCCCGAACACCGGGGAGCTGTTTTTT	CASSFRSPNTGELFF	NA	TRBV12-3/TRBV12-4	TRBJ2-2	NA
TGTGCCAGCAGCCCCTATGGGGCCGGGGCCAACGTCCTGACTTTC	CASSPYGAGANVLTF	few	TRBV11-2	TRBJ2-6	NA
TGTGCCAGCACCCAGGGGTGGAACACTGAAGCTTTCTTT	CASTQGWNTEAFF	many	TRBV6-2/TRBV6-3	TRBJ1-1	NA
TGCGCCAGCATTGGAGGGTACGAGCAGTACTTC	CASIGGYEQYF	few	TRBV10-2	TRBJ2-7	NA